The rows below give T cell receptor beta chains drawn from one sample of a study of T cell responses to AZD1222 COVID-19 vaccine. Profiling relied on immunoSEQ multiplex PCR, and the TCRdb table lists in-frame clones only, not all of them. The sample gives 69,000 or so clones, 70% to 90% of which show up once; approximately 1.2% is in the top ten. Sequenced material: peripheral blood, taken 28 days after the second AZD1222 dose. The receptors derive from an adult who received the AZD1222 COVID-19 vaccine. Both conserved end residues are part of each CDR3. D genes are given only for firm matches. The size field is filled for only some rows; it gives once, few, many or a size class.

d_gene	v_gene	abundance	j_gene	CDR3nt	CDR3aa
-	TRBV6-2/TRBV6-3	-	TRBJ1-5	TGTGCCAGCAGTTACTCGGCAGGGCGCAATCAGCCCCAGCATTTT	CASSYSAGRNQPQHF
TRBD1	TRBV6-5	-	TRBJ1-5	TGTGCCAGCAGGTCCACAGGGGGCGGAAATCAGCCCCAGCATTTT	CASRSTGGGNQPQHF
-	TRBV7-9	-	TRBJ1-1	TGTGCCAGCAGCTCCGACCCATTCTGGGGTTTCTTT	CASSSDPFWGFF
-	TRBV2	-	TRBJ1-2	TGTGCCAGCAGTGAAGACTTCTCCTATGGCTACACCTTC	CASSEDFSYGYTF
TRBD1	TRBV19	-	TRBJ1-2	TGTGCCAGTAGGGATCCAAACAGGGGGCAACGGCGTGTTCTCGGCTACACCTTC	CASRDPNRGQRRVLGYTF
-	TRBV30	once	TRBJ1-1	TGTGCCTGGAGTGTAGGTAGGGTGTTCTTT	CAWSVGRVFF
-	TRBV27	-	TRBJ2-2	TGTGCCAGCAGTTCCCTGCAGGGTCGCACCGGGGAGCTGTTTTTT	CASSSLQGRTGELFF
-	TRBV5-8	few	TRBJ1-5	TGTGCCAGCAGCTCAGATAGTCAGCCCCAGCATTTT	CASSSDSQPQHF
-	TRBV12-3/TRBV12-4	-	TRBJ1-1	TGTGCCAGCAGCCTCGGGGGGGGCACTGAAGCTTTCTTT	CASSLGGGTEAFF
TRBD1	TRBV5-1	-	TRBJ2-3	TGCGCCAGCAGCGGGGGACAGTTTCTAGATACGCAGTATTTT	CASSGGQFLDTQYF
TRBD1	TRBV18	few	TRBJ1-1	TGTGCCAGCTCTCAGGGGACAGCGAACACTGAAGCTTTCTTT	CASSQGTANTEAFF
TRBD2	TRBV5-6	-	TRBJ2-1	TGTGCCAGCAGCTTAATGGGAGGGACCCCCTACAATGAGCAGTTCTTC	CASSLMGGTPYNEQFF
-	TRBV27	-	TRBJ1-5	TGTGCCAGCAGATCTTGGGGGGAAGGCAATCAGCCCCAGCATTTT	CASRSWGEGNQPQHF
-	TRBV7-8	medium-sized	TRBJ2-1	TGTGCCAGCAGCTTAAGGGACAAAGGATATGAGCAGTTCTTC	CASSLRDKGYEQFF
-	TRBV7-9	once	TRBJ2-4	TGTGCCAGCAGCTTAGAGGGCCATGAAGCCAAAAACATTCAGTACTTC	CASSLEGHEAKNIQYF
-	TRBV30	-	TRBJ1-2	TGTGCCTGGATCGGACAGCCCAAAGGCTACACCTTC	CAWIGQPKGYTF
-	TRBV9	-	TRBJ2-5	TGTGCCAGCTCCCCCGGGACGGGGACCCAGTACTTC	CASSPGTGTQYF
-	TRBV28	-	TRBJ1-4	TGTGCCAGCAGTTCCCAACTTGAAAAACTGTTTTTT	CASSSQLEKLFF
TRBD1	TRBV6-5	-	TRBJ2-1	TGTGCCAGCAGATGGGACAGGGGAAGGGATGAGCAGTTCTTC	CASRWDRGRDEQFF
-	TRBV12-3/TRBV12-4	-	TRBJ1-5	TGTGCCAGCAGCGTACAGGGAAATCAGCCCCAGCATTTT	CASSVQGNQPQHF
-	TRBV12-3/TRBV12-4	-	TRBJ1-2	TGTGCCACCAAGACCTCGGGCTATGGCTACACCTTC	CATKTSGYGYTF
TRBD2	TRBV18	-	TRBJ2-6	TGTGCCAGCTCACCACTGCGGGAGAGGTCCTGGGCCAACGTCCTGACTTTC	CASSPLRERSWANVLTF
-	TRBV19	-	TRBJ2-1	TGTGCCAGTAGCCCTTTAGGATCCTACAATGAGCAGTTCTTC	CASSPLGSYNEQFF
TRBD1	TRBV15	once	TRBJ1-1	TGTGCCACCAGCAGAAAGGGGTCGGGGGGACGCCGACAGGGCACTGAAGCTTTCTTT	CATSRKGSGGRRQGTEAFF
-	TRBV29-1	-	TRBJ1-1	TGCAGCTCGAGCCAGGGAGGGAACACTGAAGCTTTCTTT	CSSSQGGNTEAFF
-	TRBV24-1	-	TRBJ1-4	TGTGCCACCAGTGCGGCCCCAGACCCAAAGTGGCGACGGAGTAATGAAAAACTGTTTTTT	CATSAAPDPKWRRSNEKLFF
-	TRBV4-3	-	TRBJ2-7	TGCGCCAGCAGCCAAGACCCGGTCTCCTACGAGCAGTACTTC	CASSQDPVSYEQYF
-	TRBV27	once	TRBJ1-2	TGTGCCAGCAGTTCAACGGGCGGCCTCTATGGCTACACCTTC	CASSSTGGLYGYTF
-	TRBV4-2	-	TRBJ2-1	TGTGCCAGCAGCCAAGATCTCGATGAGCAGTTCTTC	CASSQDLDEQFF
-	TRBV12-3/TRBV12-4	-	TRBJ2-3	TGTGCCAGCAGGACAGCGGCAGATACGCAGTATTTT	CASRTAADTQYF
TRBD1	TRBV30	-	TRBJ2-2	TGTGCCTGGAGTGATGGCAGGGGGACCACCGGGGAGCTGTTTTTT	CAWSDGRGTTGELFF
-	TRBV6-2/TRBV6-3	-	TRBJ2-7	TGTGCCAGCAGCCCCATAGGGAGGGGGGACGAGCAGTACTTC	CASSPIGRGDEQYF
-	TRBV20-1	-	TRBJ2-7	TGCAGTGCTAGTAATCCGAGATCCTACGAGCAGTACTTC	CSASNPRSYEQYF
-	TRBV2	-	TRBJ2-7	TGTGCCAGCGATATGGTGGCCGAGCAGTACTTC	CASDMVAEQYF
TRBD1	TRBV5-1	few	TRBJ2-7	TGCGCCAGCAGCACGGGACAGGGATACTACGAGCAGTACTTC	CASSTGQGYYEQYF
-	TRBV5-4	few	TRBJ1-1	TGTGCCAGCCGGGGGGGAGGCGAGACTGAAGCTTTCTTT	CASRGGGETEAFF
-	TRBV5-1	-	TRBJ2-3	TGCGCCAGCAGATTTATTTCAACGGGTTTAGGGATAGATACGCAGTATTTT	CASRFISTGLGIDTQYF
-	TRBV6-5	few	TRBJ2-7	TGTGCCAGCAGTTACGGAACCGGGACGGGCTACGAGCAGTACTTC	CASSYGTGTGYEQYF
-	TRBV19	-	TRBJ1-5	TGTGCCAGTAGTATAGGCCCGTGGGATAGTGGCAATCAGCCCCAGCATTTT	CASSIGPWDSGNQPQHF
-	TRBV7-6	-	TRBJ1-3	TGTGCCAGCAGCCTCGCACCCCGGGGTTATGGAAACACCATATATTTT	CASSLAPRGYGNTIYF
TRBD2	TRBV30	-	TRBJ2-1	TGTGCCTGGAGCGGAACCGGACTAGCGGGAGATATAGGAGGTGGCAATGAGCAGTTCTTC	CAWSGTGLAGDIGGGNEQFF
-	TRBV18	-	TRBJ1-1	TGTGCCAGCTCCGAGGCAGACGACACTGAAGCTTTCTTT	CASSEADDTEAFF
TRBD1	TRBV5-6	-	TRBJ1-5	TGTGCCAGCAGCAGAGGGACAGGGCCAAATCAGCCCCAGCATTTT	CASSRGTGPNQPQHF
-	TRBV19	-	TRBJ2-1	TGTGCCAGTAGCCGCCCCGGGATTTCCCTCGGGGAGCAGTTCTTC	CASSRPGISLGEQFF
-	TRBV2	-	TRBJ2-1	TGTGCCAGCAGTGAAGCGGTGTCTGCCAATGAGCAGTTCTTC	CASSEAVSANEQFF
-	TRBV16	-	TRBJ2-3	TGTGCCAGCAGCCAAAGAGGCGGTAGCACAGATACGCAGTATTTT	CASSQRGGSTDTQYF
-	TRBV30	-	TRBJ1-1	TGTGCCTGGAGTGTACAAGTCCTAAGGATGACTGAAGCTTTCTTT	CAWSVQVLRMTEAFF
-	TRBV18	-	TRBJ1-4	TGTGCCAGCTCACCACCTGGGCCTCTTAATGAAAAACTGTTTTTT	CASSPPGPLNEKLFF
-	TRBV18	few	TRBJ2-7	TGTGCCAGCTCACCGCGGGTAAGGCGGGACCACTACGAGCAGTACTTC	CASSPRVRRDHYEQYF
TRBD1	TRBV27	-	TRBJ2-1	TGTGCCAGCAGGCCGTGGGACAGGATATTTTACAATGAGCAGTTCTTC	CASRPWDRIFYNEQFF
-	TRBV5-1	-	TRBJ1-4	TGCGCCAGCAGCTTGGCCGGGGGCGGCGAAAAACTGTTTTTT	CASSLAGGGEKLFF
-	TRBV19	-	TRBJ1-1	TGTGCCAGTAGTATACTCAAAAACACTGAAGCTTTCTTT	CASSILKNTEAFF
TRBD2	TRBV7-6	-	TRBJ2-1	TGTGCCAGCAGCCGAAACCCCCCGTTGACTAGCGGGAGCCGATTAGGGGGTGAGCAGTTCTTC	CASSRNPPLTSGSRLGGEQFF
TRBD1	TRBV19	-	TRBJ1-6	TGTGCCAGTAGTCAACAGGGGGCTCGGTCACCCCTCCACTTT	CASSQQGARSPLHF
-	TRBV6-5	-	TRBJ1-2	TGTGCCAGCAGTTACTCTCCAAGCAGCTATGGCTACACCTTC	CASSYSPSSYGYTF